These T cell receptor beta chains were read from a single sample in a study of identical twins. TCRdb re-called the 5' RACE reads with MiXCR, one entry per CDR3 protein. The table includes a few hundred thousand distinct CDR3 sequences, 8% to 11% detected once. The source material was memory T cells sorted from blood. All receptors come from a man in his forties or fifties in good health. The CDR3 runs from the conserved cysteine through the conserved F or W. Fields, in order: D gene, clone size, CDR3 length, V gene, J gene, CDR3 protein, CDR3 DNA. The D gene is left open where the match is weak. Clone size is stated in some rows and not others, as once, few, many or a class when expanded.

D gene: .
clone size: many
CDR3 length: 12
V gene: TRBV29-1
J gene: TRBJ2-3
CDR3 protein: CSVGRETDTQYF
CDR3 DNA: TGCAGCGTTGGCCGGGAGACAGATACGCAGTATTTT

D gene: .
clone size: many
CDR3 length: 15
V gene: TRBV28
J gene: TRBJ1-2
CDR3 protein: CASSKTGTRGAGYTF
CDR3 DNA: TGTGCCAGCAGTAAGACCGGGACAAGGGGGGCTGGCTACACCTTC

D gene: .
clone size: .
CDR3 length: 13
V gene: TRBV29-1
J gene: TRBJ2-5
CDR3 protein: CSVETLSQEAQYF
CDR3 DNA: TGCAGCGTTGAAACCCTCAGCCAAGAGGCCCAGTACTTC

D gene: TRBD2
clone size: many
CDR3 length: 14
V gene: TRBV7-9
J gene: TRBJ2-2
CDR3 protein: CASSPGLTPGELFF
CDR3 DNA: TGTGCCAGCAGCCCGGGACTAACCCCCGGGGAGCTGTTTTTT

D gene: .
clone size: many
CDR3 length: 14
V gene: TRBV6-2/TRBV6-3
J gene: TRBJ2-7
CDR3 protein: CASSSRGRSYEQYF
CDR3 DNA: TGTGCCAGCAGTTCTCGAGGACGGAGCTACGAGCAGTACTTC

D gene: .
clone size: .
CDR3 length: 17
V gene: TRBV4-2
J gene: TRBJ2-2
CDR3 protein: CASSQGLATRNTGELFF
CDR3 DNA: TGTGCCAGCAGCCAAGGCCTGGCGACTAGGAACACCGGGGAGCTGTTTTTT

D gene: TRBD2
clone size: .
CDR3 length: 16
V gene: TRBV20-1
J gene: TRBJ2-2
CDR3 protein: CSARVPSGSGTGELFF
CDR3 DNA: TGCAGTGCTAGAGTCCCTAGCGGGAGTGGCACCGGGGAGCTGTTTTTT

D gene: TRBD2
clone size: .
CDR3 length: 15
V gene: TRBV7-2
J gene: TRBJ2-7
CDR3 protein: CASSPPGLAIGEQYF
CDR3 DNA: TGTGCCAGCAGCCCTCCGGGACTAGCGATTGGCGAGCAGTACTTC

D gene: TRBD2
clone size: many
CDR3 length: 15
V gene: TRBV5-4
J gene: TRBJ2-3
CDR3 protein: CASSLTRLAVDTQYF
CDR3 DNA: TGTGCCAGCAGCTTGACGAGACTAGCGGTAGATACGCAGTATTTT

D gene: TRBD2
clone size: few
CDR3 length: 15
V gene: TRBV7-2
J gene: TRBJ2-1
CDR3 protein: CASTRTSGRVNEQFF
CDR3 DNA: TGTGCCAGCACGCGGACTAGCGGGAGGGTAAATGAGCAGTTCTTC

D gene: .
clone size: .
CDR3 length: 14
V gene: TRBV19
J gene: TRBJ2-1
CDR3 protein: CASSPGSQYNEQFF
CDR3 DNA: TGTGCCAGTAGCCCGGGATCGCAATACAATGAGCAGTTCTTC

D gene: .
clone size: many
CDR3 length: 11
V gene: TRBV20-1
J gene: TRBJ2-1
CDR3 protein: CSAPRPNEQFF
CDR3 DNA: TGCAGTGCCCCCCGACCCAATGAGCAGTTCTTC

D gene: TRBD1
clone size: few
CDR3 length: 15
V gene: TRBV6-2/TRBV6-3
J gene: TRBJ1-5
CDR3 protein: CASSYPGQGRQPQHF
CDR3 DNA: TGTGCCAGCAGTTACCCCGGACAGGGCAGACAGCCCCAGCATTTT

D gene: TRBD2
clone size: many
CDR3 length: 17
V gene: TRBV10-3
J gene: TRBJ2-1
CDR3 protein: CAISEYGTSGTGNEQFF
CDR3 DNA: TGTGCCATCAGTGAGTATGGGACTAGCGGGACGGGAAATGAGCAGTTCTTC

D gene: TRBD1
clone size: many
CDR3 length: 14
V gene: TRBV20-1
J gene: TRBJ2-2
CDR3 protein: CSARERQGAGELFF
CDR3 DNA: TGCAGTGCTAGGGAAAGACAGGGGGCCGGGGAGCTGTTTTTT

D gene: .
clone size: many
CDR3 length: 13
V gene: TRBV2
J gene: TRBJ2-5
CDR3 protein: CASSEQGTPAQYF
CDR3 DNA: TGTGCCAGCAGTGAACAGGGGACCCCGGCCCAGTACTTC

D gene: TRBD2
clone size: .
CDR3 length: 20
V gene: TRBV27
J gene: TRBJ2-2
CDR3 protein: CASSYLPVLAGGRGTGELFF
CDR3 DNA: TGTGCCAGCAGTTATCTCCCCGTGTTAGCGGGAGGCCGAGGCACCGGGGAGCTGTTTTTT

D gene: TRBD1
clone size: .
CDR3 length: 15
V gene: TRBV29-1
J gene: TRBJ2-7
CDR3 protein: CSVALIRQGADEQYF
CDR3 DNA: TGCAGCGTTGCCCTCATAAGACAGGGGGCAGACGAGCAGTACTTC

D gene: .
clone size: few
CDR3 length: 14
V gene: TRBV20-1
J gene: TRBJ1-2
CDR3 protein: CSARDPVRVDGYTF
CDR3 DNA: TGCAGTGCTAGAGATCCTGTCAGGGTGGATGGCTACACCTTC

D gene: TRBD1
clone size: .
CDR3 length: 16
V gene: TRBV25-1
J gene: TRBJ2-7
CDR3 protein: CASSDSWTGGGYEQYF
CDR3 DNA: TGTGCCAGCAGTGACTCTTGGACAGGGGGTGGTTACGAGCAGTACTTC

D gene: TRBD1
clone size: many
CDR3 length: 13
V gene: TRBV7-3
J gene: TRBJ2-7
CDR3 protein: CASSASGGYEQYF
CDR3 DNA: TGTGCCAGCAGCGCCTCAGGGGGCTACGAGCAGTACTTC

D gene: .
clone size: many
CDR3 length: 15
V gene: TRBV5-4
J gene: TRBJ2-2
CDR3 protein: CASSSDRREPGELFF
CDR3 DNA: TGTGCCAGCAGCTCAGATAGGAGGGAACCCGGGGAGCTGTTTTTT

D gene: .
clone size: many
CDR3 length: 16
V gene: TRBV27
J gene: TRBJ1-1
CDR3 protein: CASSLAGYAVNTEAFF
CDR3 DNA: TGTGCCAGCAGTTTGGCGGGGTACGCGGTGAACACTGAAGCTTTCTTT

D gene: .
clone size: .
CDR3 length: 15
V gene: TRBV19
J gene: TRBJ1-1
CDR3 protein: CASSEQGTLNTEAFF
CDR3 DNA: TGTGCCAGTAGTGAGCAGGGGACCTTGAACACTGAAGCTTTCTTT

D gene: TRBD2
clone size: .
CDR3 length: 16
V gene: TRBV5-6
J gene: TRBJ2-7
CDR3 protein: CASSFGLAGGSYEQYF
CDR3 DNA: TGTGCCAGCAGCTTTGGCCTAGCGGGAGGCTCGTACGAGCAGTACTTC

D gene: TRBD1
clone size: many
CDR3 length: 12
V gene: TRBV20-1
J gene: TRBJ2-7
CDR3 protein: CSARQGGYEQYF
CDR3 DNA: TGCAGTGCCAGACAGGGGGGCTACGAGCAGTACTTC

D gene: TRBD1
clone size: many
CDR3 length: 17
V gene: TRBV28
J gene: TRBJ1-1
CDR3 protein: CASSLLSRGQMNTEAFF
CDR3 DNA: TGTGCCAGCAGTTTATTATCACGGGGACAGATGAACACTGAAGCTTTCTTT

D gene: .
clone size: .
CDR3 length: 16
V gene: TRBV4-3
J gene: TRBJ2-1
CDR3 protein: CASSPQGLRSYNEQFF
CDR3 DNA: TGCGCCAGCAGCCCTCAGGGACTGCGCTCCTACAATGAGCAGTTCTTC

D gene: TRBD2
clone size: many
CDR3 length: 16
V gene: TRBV6-1
J gene: TRBJ2-1
CDR3 protein: CASRLLPSGAYGEQFF
CDR3 DNA: TGTGCCAGCAGACTCCTGCCTAGCGGGGCCTATGGCGAGCAGTTCTTC

D gene: .
clone size: many
CDR3 length: 16
V gene: TRBV20-1
J gene: TRBJ1-5
CDR3 protein: CSADQNWGARDQPQHF
CDR3 DNA: TGCAGTGCCGATCAAAATTGGGGGGCGAGGGATCAGCCCCAGCATTTT

D gene: TRBD2
clone size: few
CDR3 length: 16
V gene: TRBV29-1
J gene: TRBJ2-1
CDR3 protein: CSVEGLAGVIDNEQFF
CDR3 DNA: TGCAGCGTTGAGGGACTAGCGGGAGTAATTGACAATGAGCAGTTCTTC

D gene: .
clone size: many
CDR3 length: 12
V gene: TRBV20-1
J gene: TRBJ1-5
CDR3 protein: CSARHSNQPQHF
CDR3 DNA: TGCAGTGCTAGACACAGCAATCAGCCCCAGCATTTT

D gene: .
clone size: many
CDR3 length: 13
V gene: TRBV5-4
J gene: TRBJ2-3
CDR3 protein: CASSFLNTDTQYF
CDR3 DNA: TGTGCCAGCAGCTTCCTAAACACAGATACGCAGTATTTT

D gene: .
clone size: few
CDR3 length: 15
V gene: TRBV19
J gene: TRBJ2-1
CDR3 protein: CASSIGIAGSKEQFF
CDR3 DNA: TGTGCCAGTAGTATCGGGATTGCTGGGAGTAAAGAGCAGTTCTTC

D gene: TRBD1
clone size: .
CDR3 length: 18
V gene: TRBV5-1
J gene: TRBJ2-6
CDR3 protein: CASSVPGQYHSGANVLTF
CDR3 DNA: TGCGCCAGCAGCGTGCCGGGACAGTACCACTCTGGGGCCAACGTCCTGACTTTC

D gene: .
clone size: .
CDR3 length: 12
V gene: TRBV20-1
J gene: TRBJ2-5
CDR3 protein: CSAYGPLETQYF
CDR3 DNA: TGCAGTGCTTACGGACCGCTGGAGACCCAGTACTTC

D gene: TRBD1
clone size: few
CDR3 length: 13
V gene: TRBV7-2
J gene: TRBJ2-7
CDR3 protein: CASSQRQGYEQYF
CDR3 DNA: TGTGCCAGCAGCCAAAGACAGGGCTACGAGCAGTACTTC

D gene: .
clone size: .
CDR3 length: 11
V gene: TRBV25-1
J gene: TRBJ1-2
CDR3 protein: CASSEAAGYTF
CDR3 DNA: TGTGCCAGCAGTGAGGCGGCCGGCTACACCTTC

D gene: TRBD1
clone size: many
CDR3 length: 15
V gene: TRBV27
J gene: TRBJ2-7
CDR3 protein: CASSSRRTGIYEQYF
CDR3 DNA: TGTGCCAGCAGCTCCCGTAGGACAGGAATCTACGAGCAGTACTTC